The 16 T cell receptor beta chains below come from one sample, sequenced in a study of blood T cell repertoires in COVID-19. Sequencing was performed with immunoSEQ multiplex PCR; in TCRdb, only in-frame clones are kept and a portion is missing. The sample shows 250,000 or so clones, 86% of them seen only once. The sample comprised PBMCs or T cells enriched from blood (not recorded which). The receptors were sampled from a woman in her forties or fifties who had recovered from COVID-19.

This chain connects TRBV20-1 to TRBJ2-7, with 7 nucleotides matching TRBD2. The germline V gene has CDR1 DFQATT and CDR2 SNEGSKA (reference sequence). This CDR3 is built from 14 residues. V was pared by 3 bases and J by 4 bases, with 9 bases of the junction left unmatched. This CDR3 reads CSASPGLTKYEQYF. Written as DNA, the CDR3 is TGCAGTGCTAGTCCGGGACTAACAAAATACGAGCAGTACTTC.

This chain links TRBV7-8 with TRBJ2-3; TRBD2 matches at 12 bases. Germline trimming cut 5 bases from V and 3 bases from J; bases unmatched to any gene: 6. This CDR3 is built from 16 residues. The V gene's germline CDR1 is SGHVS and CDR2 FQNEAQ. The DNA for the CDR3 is TGTGCCAGCAGCGCGACTAGCGGGAGTGGTACAGATACGCAGTATTTT. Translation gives CASSATSGSGTDTQYF.

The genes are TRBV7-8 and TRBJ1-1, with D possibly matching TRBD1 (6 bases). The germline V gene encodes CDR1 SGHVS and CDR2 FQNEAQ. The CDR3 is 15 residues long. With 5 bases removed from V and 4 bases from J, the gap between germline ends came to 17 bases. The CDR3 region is CASSPSWTVLTEAFF. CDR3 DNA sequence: TGTGCCAGCAGCCCCAGTTGGACAGTACTCACTGAAGCTTTCTTT.

DNA for the CDR3: TGTGCCAGCAGTTCTAGCCAGGTTGAGCAGTTCTTC. This gives the protein CASSSSQVEQFF. This chain uses TRBV6-5 with TRBJ2-1, with D possibly TRBD2 on 5 matching bases. The CDR3 has 12 amino acids. Germline V gene sequence: CDR1 MNHEY, CDR2 SVGAGI. V was clipped by 4 bases and J by 9 bases, with 10 bases between them.

CDR3 nucleotides: TGTGCCAGCAGCCAAGAGATCCTTGGACAGGGAAACTATGGCTACACCTTC. Its translation: CASSQEILGQGNYGYTF. This chain links TRBV4-2 with TRBJ1-2, with 8 bases identical to TRBD1. The V and J ends lost 0 bases and 2 bases, in that order; junction bases with no gene match: 8. Germline CDR1 reads LGHNA; CDR2 reads YNFKEQ. CDR3 size: 17 residues.

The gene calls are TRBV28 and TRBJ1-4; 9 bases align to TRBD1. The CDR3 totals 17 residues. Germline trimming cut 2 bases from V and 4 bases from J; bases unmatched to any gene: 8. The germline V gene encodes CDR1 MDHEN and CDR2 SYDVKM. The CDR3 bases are TGTGCCAGCAGTTTAAATCGGGACAGGGTATTTAATGAAAAACTGTTTTTT. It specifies CASSLNRDRVFNEKLFF.

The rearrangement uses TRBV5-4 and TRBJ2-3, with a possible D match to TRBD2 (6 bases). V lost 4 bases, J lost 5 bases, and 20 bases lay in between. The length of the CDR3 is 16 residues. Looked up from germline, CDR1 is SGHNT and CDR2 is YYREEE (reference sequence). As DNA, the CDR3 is TGTGCCAGCAGCCCCGCGGGGCCTAGCTGGGTAGATACGCAGTATTTT. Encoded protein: CASSPAGPSWVDTQYF.

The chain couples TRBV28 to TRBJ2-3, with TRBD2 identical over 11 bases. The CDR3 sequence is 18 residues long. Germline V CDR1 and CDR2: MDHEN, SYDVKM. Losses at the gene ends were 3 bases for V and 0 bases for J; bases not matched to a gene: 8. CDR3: CASSLGTSGRLSTDTQYF. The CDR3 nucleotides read TGTGCCAGCAGTTTGGGGACTAGCGGCAGACTTAGCACAGATACGCAGTATTTT.

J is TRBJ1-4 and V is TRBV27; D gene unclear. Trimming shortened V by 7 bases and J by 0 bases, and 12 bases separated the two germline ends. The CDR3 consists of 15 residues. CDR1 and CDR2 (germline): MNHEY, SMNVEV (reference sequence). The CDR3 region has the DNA TGTGCCAGCACCCCCAGGCGTGCAACTAATGAAAAACTGTTTTTT. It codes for CASTPRRATNEKLFF.

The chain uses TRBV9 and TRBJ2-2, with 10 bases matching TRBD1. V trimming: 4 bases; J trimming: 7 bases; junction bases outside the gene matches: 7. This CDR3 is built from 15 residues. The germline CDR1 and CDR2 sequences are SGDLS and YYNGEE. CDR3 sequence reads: CASSTRTGGIGELFF. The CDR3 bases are TGTGCCAGCAGCACGAGGACAGGGGGTATCGGGGAGCTGTTTTTT.

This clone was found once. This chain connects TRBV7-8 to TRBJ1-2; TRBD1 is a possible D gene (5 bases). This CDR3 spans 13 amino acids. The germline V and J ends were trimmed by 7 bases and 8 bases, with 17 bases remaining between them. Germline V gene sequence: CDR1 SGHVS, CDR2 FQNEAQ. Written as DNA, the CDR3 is TGTGCCAGCAACATGGCAGGGATCGACGGCTACACCTTC. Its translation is CASNMAGIDGYTF.

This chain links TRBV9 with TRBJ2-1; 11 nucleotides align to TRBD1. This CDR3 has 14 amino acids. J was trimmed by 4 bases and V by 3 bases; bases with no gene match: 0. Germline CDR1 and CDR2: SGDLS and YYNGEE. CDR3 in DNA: TGTGCCAGCAGCGGGGACAGGGGGTACAATGAGCAGTTCTTC. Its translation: CASSGDRGYNEQFF.

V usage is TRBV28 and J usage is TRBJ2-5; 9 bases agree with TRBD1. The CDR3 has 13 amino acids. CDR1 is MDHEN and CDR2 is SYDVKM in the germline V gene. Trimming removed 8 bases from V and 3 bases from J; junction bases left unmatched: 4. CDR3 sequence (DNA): TGTGCCAGCGTGACAGGGGGAGAAGAGACCCAGTACTTC. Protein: CASVTGGEETQYF. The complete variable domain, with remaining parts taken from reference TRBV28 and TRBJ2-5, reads DVKVTQSSRYLVKRTGEKVFLECVQDMDHENMFWYRQDPGLGLRLIYFSYDVKMKEKGDIPEGYSVSREKKERFSLILESASTNQTSMYLCASVTGGEETQYFGPGTRLLVL.

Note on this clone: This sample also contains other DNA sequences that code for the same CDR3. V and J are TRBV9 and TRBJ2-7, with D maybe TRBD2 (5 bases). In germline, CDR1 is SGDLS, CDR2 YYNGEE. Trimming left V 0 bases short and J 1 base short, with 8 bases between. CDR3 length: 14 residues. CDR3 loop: CASSVGSGSYEQYF. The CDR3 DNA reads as TGTGCCAGCAGCGTAGGGAGCGGTTCCTACGAGCAGTACTTC.

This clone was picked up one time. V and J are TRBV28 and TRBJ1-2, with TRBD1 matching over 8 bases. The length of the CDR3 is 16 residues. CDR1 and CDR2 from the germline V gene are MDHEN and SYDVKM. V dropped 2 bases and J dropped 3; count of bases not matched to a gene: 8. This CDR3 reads CASSLTNPGQDYGYTF. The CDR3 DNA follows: TGTGCCAGCAGTTTAACCAATCCGGGACAGGACTATGGCTACACCTTC.

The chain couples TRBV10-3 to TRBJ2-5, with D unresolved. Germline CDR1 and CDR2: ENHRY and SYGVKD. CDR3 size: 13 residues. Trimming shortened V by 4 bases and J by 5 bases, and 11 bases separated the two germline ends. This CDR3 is CAISANSRETQYF. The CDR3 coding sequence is TGTGCCATCAGTGCAAATAGTCGGGAGACCCAGTACTTC.